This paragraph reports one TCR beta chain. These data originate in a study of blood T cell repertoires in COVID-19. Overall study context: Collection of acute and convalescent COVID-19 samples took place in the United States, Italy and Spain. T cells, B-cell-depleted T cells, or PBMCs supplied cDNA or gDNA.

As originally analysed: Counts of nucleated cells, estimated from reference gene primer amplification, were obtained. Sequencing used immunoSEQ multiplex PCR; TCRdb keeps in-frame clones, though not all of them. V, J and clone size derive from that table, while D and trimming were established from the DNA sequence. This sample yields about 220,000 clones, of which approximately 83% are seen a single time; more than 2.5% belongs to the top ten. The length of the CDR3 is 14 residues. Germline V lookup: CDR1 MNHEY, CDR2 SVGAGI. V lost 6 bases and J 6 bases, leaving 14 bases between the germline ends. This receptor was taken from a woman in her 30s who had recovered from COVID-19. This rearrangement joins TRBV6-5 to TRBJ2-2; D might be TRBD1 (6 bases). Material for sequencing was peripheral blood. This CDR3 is CASSKTGLAGELFF. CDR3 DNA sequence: TGTGCCAGCAGCAAAACAGGGTTGGCCGGGGAGCTGTTTTTT.